The T cell receptor (beta chain) described here comes from a study of blood T cell repertoires in COVID-19. Study in general: From T cells, B-cell-depleted T cells, or PBMCs came the material, which was cDNA or gDNA.

Assay: immunoSEQ multiplex PCR; the TCRdb copy retains only in-frame clones and omits some. Of about 80,000 clones in the sample, 70% to 90% were seen once. This clone was observed a few times. This receptor was obtained from an elderly woman with acute or convalescent COVID-19. Sequencing used peripheral blood.

The chain's CDR3 is CASSARTGGGNEKLFF. For the CDR3, the DNA is TGTGCCAGTAGTGCTCGGACAGGCGGAGGGAATGAAAAACTGTTTTTT. The rearrangement links TRBV19 to TRBJ1-4; TRBD1 aligns across 7 bases. There are 16 residues in the CDR3. The germline V gene has CDR1 LNHDA and CDR2 SQIVND (reference sequence). The junction had 11 bases not matched to a gene; V was cut back by 5 bases and J by 5 bases.